This TCR beta chain was recovered during a study of cytomegalovirus exposure and HLA in healthy donors. Study-level findings and limits: In vitro data verified three CMV-associated chains as specific for CMV antigens. An apparent linkage of common viral pathogens to several of the most significant clusters emerged in a later analysis.

Deletions cut 3 bases from V and 1 base from J, with 9 bases between. This CDR3 has 14 residues. Germline V gene sequence: CDR1 KGHSH, CDR2 LQKENI. Turning to this clone: Its target is unknown.

PCR involved 60 Vbeta and 13 Jbeta primers. The method was immunoSEQ multiplex PCR; TCRdb's version includes in-frame clones alone and lacks a portion of them. This sample has around 190,000 clones, with approximately 82% found just once. The chain recombines TRBV18 with TRBJ1-1, with D uncertain. Sample: PBMCs. The clonotype was recovered from a man aged 35 to 55 in good health and CMV-seropositive. The CDR3 nucleotides are TGTGCCAGCTCACCCCTAAGAGAGAACACTGAAGCTTTCTTT. Its protein is CASSPLRENTEAFF.